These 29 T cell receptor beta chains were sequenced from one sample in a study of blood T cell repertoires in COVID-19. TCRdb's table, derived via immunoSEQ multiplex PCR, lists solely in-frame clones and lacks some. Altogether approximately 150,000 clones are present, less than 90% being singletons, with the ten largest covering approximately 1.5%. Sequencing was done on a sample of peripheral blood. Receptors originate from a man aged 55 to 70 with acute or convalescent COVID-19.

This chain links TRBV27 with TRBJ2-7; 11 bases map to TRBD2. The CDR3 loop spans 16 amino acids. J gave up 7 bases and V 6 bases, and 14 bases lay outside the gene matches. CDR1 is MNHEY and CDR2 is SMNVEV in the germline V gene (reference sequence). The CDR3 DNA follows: TGTGCCAGCAGCAGGGATAGCGGGAGGGCCTTTCGGGAGCAGTACTTC. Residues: CASSRDSGRAFREQYF.

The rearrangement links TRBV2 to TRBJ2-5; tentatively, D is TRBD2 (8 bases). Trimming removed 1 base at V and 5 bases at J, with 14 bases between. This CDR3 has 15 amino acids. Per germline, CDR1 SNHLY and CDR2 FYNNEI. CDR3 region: CASSEVTGTSETQYF. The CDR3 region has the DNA TGTGCCAGCAGTGAAGTGACAGGGACTAGTGAGACCCAGTACTTC.

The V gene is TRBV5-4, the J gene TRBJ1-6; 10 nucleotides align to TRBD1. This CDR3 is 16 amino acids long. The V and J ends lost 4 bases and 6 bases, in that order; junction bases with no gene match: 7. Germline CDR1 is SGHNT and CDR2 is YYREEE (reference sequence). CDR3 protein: CASSPRTGGSNSPLHF. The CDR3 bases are TGTGCCAGCAGCCCCCGGACAGGGGGAAGTAATTCACCCCTCCACTTT.

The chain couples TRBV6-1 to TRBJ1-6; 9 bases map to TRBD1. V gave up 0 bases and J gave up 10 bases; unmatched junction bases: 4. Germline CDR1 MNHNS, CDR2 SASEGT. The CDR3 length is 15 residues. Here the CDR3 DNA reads TGTGCCAGCAGTGAAGCGGACAGGGGAGAATCACCCCTCCACTTT. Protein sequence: CASSEADRGESPLHF.

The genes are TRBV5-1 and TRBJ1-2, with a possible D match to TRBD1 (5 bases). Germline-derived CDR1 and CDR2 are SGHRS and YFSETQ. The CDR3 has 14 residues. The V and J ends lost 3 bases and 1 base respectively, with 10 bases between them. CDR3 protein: CASSSIDSNYGYTF. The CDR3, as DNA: TGCGCCAGCAGCTCAATCGACAGTAACTATGGCTACACCTTC.

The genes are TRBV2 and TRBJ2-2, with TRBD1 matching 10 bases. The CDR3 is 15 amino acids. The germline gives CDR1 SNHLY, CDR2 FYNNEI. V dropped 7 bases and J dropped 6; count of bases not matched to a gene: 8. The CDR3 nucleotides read TGTGCCAGCAAATTCGGGACAGGGGCTCCCGGGGAGCTGTTTTTT. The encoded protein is CASKFGTGAPGELFF.

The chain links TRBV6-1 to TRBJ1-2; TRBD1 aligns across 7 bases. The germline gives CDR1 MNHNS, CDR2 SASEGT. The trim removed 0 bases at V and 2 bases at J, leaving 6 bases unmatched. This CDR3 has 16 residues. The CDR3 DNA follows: TGTGCCAGCAGTGAAGCGACAGGGCGAATGAACTATGGCTACACCTTC. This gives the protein CASSEATGRMNYGYTF.

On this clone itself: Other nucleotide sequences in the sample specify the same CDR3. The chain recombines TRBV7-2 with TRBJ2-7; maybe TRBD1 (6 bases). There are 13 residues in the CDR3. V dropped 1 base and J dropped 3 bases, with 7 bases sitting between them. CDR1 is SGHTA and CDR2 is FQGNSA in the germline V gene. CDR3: CASSLVRGYEQYF. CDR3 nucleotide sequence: TGTGCCAGCAGCTTAGTCAGGGGCTACGAGCAGTACTTC.

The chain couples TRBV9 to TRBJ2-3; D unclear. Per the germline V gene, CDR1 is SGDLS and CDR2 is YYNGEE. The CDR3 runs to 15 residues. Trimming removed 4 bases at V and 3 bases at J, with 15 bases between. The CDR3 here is CASSSRVGNTDTQYF. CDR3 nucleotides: TGTGCCAGCAGCTCCCGCGTGGGCAATACAGATACGCAGTATTTT.

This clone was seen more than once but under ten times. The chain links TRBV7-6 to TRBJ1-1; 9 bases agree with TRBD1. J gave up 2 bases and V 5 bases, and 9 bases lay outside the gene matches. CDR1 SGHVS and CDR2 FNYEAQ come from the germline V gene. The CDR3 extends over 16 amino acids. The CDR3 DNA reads TGTGCCAGCAGCCCCTACCCGGGACAGGGAAACACTGAAGCTTTCTTT. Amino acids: CASSPYPGQGNTEAFF.

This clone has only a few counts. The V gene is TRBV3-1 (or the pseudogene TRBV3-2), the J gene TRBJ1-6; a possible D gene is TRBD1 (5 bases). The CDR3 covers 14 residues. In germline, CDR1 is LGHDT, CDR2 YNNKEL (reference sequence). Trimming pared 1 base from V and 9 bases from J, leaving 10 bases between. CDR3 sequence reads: CASSQGGIGSPLHF. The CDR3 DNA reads TGTGCCAGCAGCCAAGGGGGCATAGGTTCACCCCTCCACTTT.

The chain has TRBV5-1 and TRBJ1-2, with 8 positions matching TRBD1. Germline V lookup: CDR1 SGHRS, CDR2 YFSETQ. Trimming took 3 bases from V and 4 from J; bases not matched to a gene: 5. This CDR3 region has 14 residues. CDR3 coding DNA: TGCGCCAGCAGCTCGTCTGACAGGGGCTATGGCTACACCTTC. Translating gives CASSSSDRGYGYTF.

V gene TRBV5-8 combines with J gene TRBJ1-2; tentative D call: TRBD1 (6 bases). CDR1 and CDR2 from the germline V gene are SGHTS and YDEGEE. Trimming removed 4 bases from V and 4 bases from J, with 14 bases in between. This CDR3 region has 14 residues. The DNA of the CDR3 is TGTGCCAGCAGCCCCAGCACAGGGAGCTATGGCTACACCTTC. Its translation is CASSPSTGSYGYTF. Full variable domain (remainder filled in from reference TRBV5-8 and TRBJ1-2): EAGVTQSPTHLIKTRGQQATLRCSPISGHTSVYWYQQALGLGLQFLLWYDEGEERNRGNFPPRFSGRQFPNYSSELNVNALELEDSALYLCASSPSTGSYGYTFGSGTRLTVV.

The CDR3 DNA reads TGCAGTGCTCCCAGGGAGACCCAGTACTTC. Amino acids: CSAPRETQYF. The J gene is TRBJ2-5, the V gene TRBV20-1; no firm D call. Trimming cost V 5 bases and J 5 bases, with 6 bases left between them. Germline V CDR1 and CDR2: DFQATT, SNEGSKA (reference sequence). The CDR3 loop spans 10 amino acids.

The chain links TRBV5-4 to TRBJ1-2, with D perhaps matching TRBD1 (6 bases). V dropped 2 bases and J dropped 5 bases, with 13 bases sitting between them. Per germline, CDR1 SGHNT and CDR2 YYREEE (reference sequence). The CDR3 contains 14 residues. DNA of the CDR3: TGTGCCAGCAGCTTTAGGCGACAGGCATATGGCTACACCTTC. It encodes CASSFRRQAYGYTF.

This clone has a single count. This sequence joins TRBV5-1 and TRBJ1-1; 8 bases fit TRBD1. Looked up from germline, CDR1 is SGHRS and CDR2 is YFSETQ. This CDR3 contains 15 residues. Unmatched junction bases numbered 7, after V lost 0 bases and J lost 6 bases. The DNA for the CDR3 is TGCGCCAGCAGCTTGGACAGGGGGAGAAGAGCTGAAGCTTTCTTT. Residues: CASSLDRGRRAEAFF.

The CDR3 loop is CASSQTRSPGELFF. Here the CDR3 DNA reads TGTGCCAGCAGTCAAACTAGGAGTCCGGGGGAGCTGTTTTTT. The V and J genes are TRBV27 and TRBJ2-2; D might be TRBD2 (5 bases). Deletions cut 5 bases from V and 8 bases from J, with 15 bases between. The CDR3 sequence is 14 residues long. Germline assignment: CDR1 MNHEY and CDR2 SMNVEV (reference sequence).

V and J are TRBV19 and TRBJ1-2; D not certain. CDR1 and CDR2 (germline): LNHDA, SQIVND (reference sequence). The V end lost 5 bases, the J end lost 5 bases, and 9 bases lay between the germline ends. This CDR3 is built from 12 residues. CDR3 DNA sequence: TGTGCCAGTAGTTCGGCAGCGTATGGCTACACCTTC. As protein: CASSSAAYGYTF.

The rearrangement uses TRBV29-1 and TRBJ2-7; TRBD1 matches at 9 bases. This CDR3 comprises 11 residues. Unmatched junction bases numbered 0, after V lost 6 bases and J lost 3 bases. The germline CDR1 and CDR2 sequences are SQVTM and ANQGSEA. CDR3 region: CSVTGGYEQYF. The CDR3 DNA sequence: TGCAGCGTGACAGGGGGCTACGAGCAGTACTTC.

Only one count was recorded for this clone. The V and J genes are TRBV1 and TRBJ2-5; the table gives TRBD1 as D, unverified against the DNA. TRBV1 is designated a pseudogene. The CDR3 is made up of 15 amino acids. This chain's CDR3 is CTSSPIPRAGETQYF. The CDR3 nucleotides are TGCACCAGCAGCCCCATTCCCAGGGCCGGAGAGACCCAGTACTTC.

CDR3 bases: TGCAGTGCTAGAGCCTCCGATACGCAGTATTTT. Translated: CSARASDTQYF. The chain joins TRBV20-1 to TRBJ2-3; D ambiguous. Trimming left V 1 base short and J 6 bases short, with 5 bases between. The germline V gene has CDR1 DFQATT and CDR2 SNEGSKA (reference sequence). This CDR3 region has 11 residues.

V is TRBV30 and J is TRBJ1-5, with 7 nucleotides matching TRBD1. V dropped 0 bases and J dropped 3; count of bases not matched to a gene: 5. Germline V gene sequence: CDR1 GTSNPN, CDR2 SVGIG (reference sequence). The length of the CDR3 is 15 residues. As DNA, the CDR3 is TGTGCCTGGAGTGTATTAGGACAGGACAATCAGCCCCAGCATTTT. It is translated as CAWSVLGQDNQPQHF.

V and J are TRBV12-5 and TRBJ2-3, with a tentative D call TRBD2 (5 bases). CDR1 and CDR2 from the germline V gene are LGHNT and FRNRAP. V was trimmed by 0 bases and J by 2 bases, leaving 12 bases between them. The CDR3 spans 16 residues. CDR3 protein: CASGLVRDRDTDTQYF. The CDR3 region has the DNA TGTGCTAGTGGTTTGGTACGAGACCGGGACACAGATACGCAGTATTTT. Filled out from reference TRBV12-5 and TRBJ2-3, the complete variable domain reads DARVTQTPRHKVTEMGQEVTMRCQPILGHNTVFWYRQTMMQGLELLAYFRNRAPLDDSGMPKDRFSAEMPDATLATLKIQPSEPRDSAVYFCASGLVRDRDTDTQYFGPGTRLTVL.

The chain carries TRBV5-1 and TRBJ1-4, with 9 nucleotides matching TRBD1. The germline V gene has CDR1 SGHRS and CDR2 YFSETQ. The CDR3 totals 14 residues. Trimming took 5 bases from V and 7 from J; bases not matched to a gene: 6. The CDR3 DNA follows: TGCGCCAGCAGTCCGGGACAGGGAGGTGAAAAACTGTTTTTT. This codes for CASSPGQGGEKLFF.

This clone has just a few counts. The CDR3 region is CASSLDRGKTDTQYF. As DNA, the CDR3 is TGTGCCAGCAGCTTAGACAGGGGGAAGACAGATACGCAGTATTTT. V usage is TRBV7-3 and J usage is TRBJ2-3; TRBD1 matches at 9 bases. Germline V gene data show CDR1 as SGHTA and CDR2 as FQGTGA. The CDR3 totals 15 residues. Unmatched junction bases numbered 3, after V lost 2 bases and J lost 3 bases. The variable domain in full, completed from reference TRBV7-3 and TRBJ2-3, reads GAGVSQTPSNKVTEKGKYVELRCDPISGHTALYWYRQSLGQGPEFLIYFQGTGAADDSGLPNDRFFAVRPEGSVSTLKIQRTERGDSAVYLCASSLDRGKTDTQYFGPGTRLTVL.

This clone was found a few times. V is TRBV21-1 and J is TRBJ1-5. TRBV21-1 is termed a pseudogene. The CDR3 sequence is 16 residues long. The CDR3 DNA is TGTGCCAGCAGCGGTATCCCGGGACTAGAGAATCAGCCCCAGCATTTT. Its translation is CASSGIPGLENQPQHF.

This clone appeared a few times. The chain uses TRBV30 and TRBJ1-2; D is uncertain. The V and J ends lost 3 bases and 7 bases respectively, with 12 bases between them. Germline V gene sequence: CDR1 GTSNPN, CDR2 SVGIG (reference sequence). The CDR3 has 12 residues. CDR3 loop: CAWSPHEAGYTF. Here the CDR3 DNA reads TGTGCCTGGAGCCCACATGAGGCTGGCTACACCTTC.

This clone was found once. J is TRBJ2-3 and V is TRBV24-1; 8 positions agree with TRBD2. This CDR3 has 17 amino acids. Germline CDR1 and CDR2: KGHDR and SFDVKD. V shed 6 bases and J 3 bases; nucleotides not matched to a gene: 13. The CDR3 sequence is CATSHRQLGLGTDTQYF. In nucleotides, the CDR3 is TGTGCCACCAGTCATCGCCAGCTGGGACTAGGTACAGATACGCAGTATTTT.

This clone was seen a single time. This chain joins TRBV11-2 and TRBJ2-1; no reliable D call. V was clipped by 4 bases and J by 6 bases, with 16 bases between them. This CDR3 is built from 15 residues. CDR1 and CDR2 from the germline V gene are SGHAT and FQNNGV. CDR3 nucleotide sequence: TGTGCCAGCAGCTCCTCCCGCCTGATCGGCAATGAGCAGTTCTTC. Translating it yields CASSSSRLIGNEQFF.